This passage covers 20 T cell receptor beta chains from one sample sequenced in a study of T cell changes during pregnancy in multiple sclerosis. Data came from immunoSEQ multiplex PCR; TCRdb stores just in-frame clones and leaves some out. The sample yields around 52,000 clones, around nine tenths seen once. The specimen was peripheral blood from another person, used as feeder cells. These receptors all stem from a human donor whose cells served as feeder cells for cultures in a pregnancy study.

The gene calls are TRBV6-5 and TRBJ1-1; possibly TRBD1 for D (5 bases). The CDR3 has 12 amino acids. The germline V gene encodes CDR1 MNHEY and CDR2 SVGAGI. V lost 5 bases to trimming and J lost 1 base, with 5 bases between them. The DNA for the CDR3 is TGTGCCAGCAGTACAGGGAACACTGAAGCTTTCTTT. This codes for CASSTGNTEAFF.

J is TRBJ2-3 and V is TRBV11-1, with D possibly matching TRBD2 (6 bases). Trimming removed 5 bases at V and 2 bases at J, with 14 bases between. In germline, CDR1 is SGHAT, CDR2 FQDESV (reference sequence). The CDR3 has 15 residues. DNA of the CDR3: TGTGCCAGCAGCCTTTGGGACTCCCACACAGATACGCAGTATTTT. Translated, it gives CASSLWDSHTDTQYF.

V gene TRBV29-1 combines with J gene TRBJ1-1; no firm D call. Per the germline V gene, CDR1 is SQVTM and CDR2 is ANQGSEA. The CDR3 totals 13 residues. The germline V and J ends were trimmed by 2 bases and 0 bases, with 7 bases remaining between them. This CDR3 is CSVEIVMNTEAFF. In DNA form, the CDR3 reads TGCAGCGTTGAAATAGTGATGAACACTGAAGCTTTCTTT.

This chain connects TRBV19 to TRBJ1-1, with 7 bases that match TRBD1. CDR1 and CDR2 (germline): LNHDA, SQIVND (reference sequence). V trimming: 5 bases; J trimming: 6 bases; junction bases outside the gene matches: 6. CDR3 length: 13 residues. Written as DNA, the CDR3 is TGTGCCAGTAGTTCAGGGGGAGGCGCTGAAGCTTTCTTT. Translated, it gives CASSSGGGAEAFF.

The chain carries TRBV7-8 and TRBJ1-6; D is undetermined. V gave up 1 base and J gave up 5 bases, with 9 bases separating them. The CDR3 spans 15 residues. CDR1 and CDR2 (germline): SGHVS, FQNEAQ. CDR3 protein: CASSLGVAHNSPLHF. In nucleotides, the CDR3 is TGTGCCAGCAGCTTAGGGGTCGCCCATAATTCACCCCTCCACTTT.

V is TRBV18 and J is TRBJ1-2; D ambiguous. Trimming stripped 4 bases from V and 2 bases from J, with 11 bases between. Per germline, CDR1 KGHSH and CDR2 LQKENI. The CDR3 loop spans 14 amino acids. The DNA for the CDR3 is TGTGCCAGCTCACATGCCTCCAAGAACTATGGCTACACCTTC. This sequence encodes CASSHASKNYGYTF. Complete variable domain (other parts from reference TRBV18 and TRBJ1-2): NAGVMQNPRHLVRRRGQEARLRCSPMKGHSHVYWYRQLPEEGLKFMVYLQKENIIDESGMPKERFSAEFPKEGPSILRIQQVVRGDSAAYFCASSHASKNYGYTFGSGTRLTVV.

The genes are TRBV7-9 and TRBJ1-1; D gene uncertain. Germline CDR1 and CDR2: SEHNR and FQNEAQ (reference sequence). V lost 5 bases and J lost 10, with 17 bases in between. This CDR3 is 13 amino acids long. The CDR3 loop is CASSQPQTPGAFF. In DNA form, the CDR3 reads TGTGCCAGCAGCCAACCCCAGACCCCGGGAGCTTTCTTT.

The sample holds one count of this clone. The rearrangement links TRBV5-1 to TRBJ2-3; D might be TRBD1 (5 bases). Trimming pared 4 bases from V and 4 bases from J, leaving 10 bases between. Germline-derived CDR1 and CDR2 are SGHRS and YFSETQ. The CDR3 is made up of 13 amino acids. The DNA for the CDR3 is TGCGCCAGCAGCCAACAAGGGGCAGATACGCAGTATTTT. Residues: CASSQQGADTQYF. The whole variable domain, remainder taken from reference TRBV5-1 and TRBJ2-3, is KAGVTQTPRYLIKTRGQQVTLSCSPISGHRSVSWYQQTPGQGLQFLFEYFSETQRNKGNFPGRFSGRQFSNSRSEMNVSTLELGDSALYLCASSQQGADTQYFGPGTRLTVL.

The chain links TRBV7-2 to TRBJ2-5; no reliable D call. CDR1 and CDR2 from the germline V gene are SGHTA and FQGNSA. Trimming took off 1 base at V and 1 base at J, with 4 bases between the two ends. The CDR3 spans 13 residues. CDR3 nucleotide sequence: TGTGCCAGCAGCTTAGGCAGCCAAGAGACCCAGTACTTC. Protein product: CASSLGSQETQYF.

V gene TRBV6-1 combines with J gene TRBJ2-7, with 11 bases that match TRBD2. The CDR3 is 15 amino acids. Germline V gene lookup returns CDR1 MNHNS and CDR2 SASEGT. The V segment lost 3 bases and the J segment 2 bases; nucleotides outside the gene matches: 3. CDR3 sequence: CASSEGLAAPYEQYF. In DNA form, the CDR3 reads TGTGCCAGCAGTGAGGGACTAGCGGCACCCTACGAGCAGTACTTC.

V is TRBV7-9 and J is TRBJ2-2; D might be TRBD2 (5 bases). V lost 10 bases and J lost 0, with 6 bases in between. CDR1 and CDR2 (germline): SEHNR, FQNEAQ (reference sequence). CDR3 length: 12 amino acids. CDR3 in amino acids: CATGANTGELFF. The DNA for the CDR3 is TGTGCCACCGGGGCGAACACCGGGGAGCTGTTTTTT.

This clone has just a few counts. This chain joins TRBV5-1 and TRBJ1-2; a possible D gene is TRBD1 (5 bases). CDR3 length: 15 residues. V lost 4 bases, J lost 4 bases, and 17 bases lay in between. The germline CDR1 and CDR2 sequences are SGHRS and YFSETQ. The CDR3 loop is CASSPAGGGGYGYTF. For the CDR3, the DNA is TGCGCCAGCAGCCCAGCGGGGGGAGGAGGCTATGGCTACACCTTC.

The chain carries TRBV19 and TRBJ1-5, with D unclear. The CDR3 sequence is 14 residues long. CDR1 LNHDA and CDR2 SQIVND come from the germline V gene (reference sequence). V was trimmed by 5 bases and J by 3 bases, leaving 11 bases between them. Here the CDR3 DNA reads TGTGCCAGTAGTGGAGCGTTTCCCAATCAGCCCCAGCATTTT. Translating gives CASSGAFPNQPQHF.

This clone has just one count. The chain links TRBV4-1 to TRBJ1-4; D is unresolved. Germline V gives CDR1 MGHRA, CDR2 YSYEKL. The ends were cut back, 0 bases at V and 10 bases at J, with 12 bases in the middle. CDR3 size: 14 residues. The CDR3 sequence: CASSQDLEDRKLFF. For the CDR3, the DNA is TGCGCCAGCAGCCAAGATCTTGAAGACCGAAAACTGTTTTTT.

The sample holds one count of this clone. The CDR3 spells CASQGVGQPQHF. The DNA of the CDR3 is TGTGCCAGCCAGGGGGTAGGTCAGCCCCAGCATTTT. The chain employs TRBV27 and TRBJ1-5; 7 bases line up with TRBD1. Germline CDR1 MNHEY, CDR2 SMNVEV (reference sequence). Trimming cost V 8 bases and J 6 bases; bases outside gene matches: 4. CDR3 length: 12 residues.

The chain has TRBV7-8 and TRBJ1-1, with no clear D. The germline CDR1 and CDR2 sequences are SGHVS and FQNEAQ. This CDR3 is built from 11 residues. Trimming took 2 bases from V and 6 from J, leaving 4 bases between them. The CDR3 DNA is TGTGCCAGCAGCTTAAGCTCTGAAGCTTTCTTT. This encodes CASSLSSEAFF.

This chain connects TRBV4-3 to TRBJ2-7; 10 bases fit TRBD2. With 0 bases clipped from V and 9 bases from J, the junction kept 14 bases outside the gene matches. The germline V gene has CDR1 LGHNA and CDR2 YSLEER. The CDR3 covers 17 residues. CDR3 nucleotide sequence: TGCGCCAGCAGCCAAGATTGGCTAGCGGGAGATCCGAGTGGGCAGTACTTC. This gives the protein CASSQDWLAGDPSGQYF.

The chain couples TRBV28 to TRBJ2-5, with 8 bases fitting TRBD2. Germline V lookup: CDR1 MDHEN, CDR2 SYDVKM. After removal of 1 base from V and 3 bases from J, the junction contained 13 bases not matched to a gene. The CDR3 has 18 residues. In nucleotides, the CDR3 is TGTGCCAGCAGTTTATTACCCATTTACCGGGAGGGTGAAGAGACCCAGTACTTC. Protein product: CASSLLPIYREGEETQYF.

The chain uses TRBV6-5 and TRBJ1-6; D call uncertain. The length of the CDR3 is 14 residues. V dropped 6 bases and J dropped 7 bases, with 13 bases sitting between them. The germline V gene encodes CDR1 MNHEY and CDR2 SVGAGI. This CDR3 is CASSPGSWNSPLHF. CDR3 sequence (DNA): TGTGCCAGCAGCCCCGGCTCGTGGAATTCACCCCTCCACTTT.

V usage is TRBV11-1 and J usage is TRBJ1-1; tentatively, D is TRBD1 (6 bases). CDR1 is SGHAT and CDR2 is FQDESV in the germline V gene (reference sequence). Trimming pared 5 bases from V and 2 bases from J, leaving 12 bases between. This CDR3 region has 14 residues. The CDR3 region has the DNA TGTGCCAGCAGCCGCCTCAGGGGTAACACTGAAGCTTTCTTT. As protein: CASSRLRGNTEAFF. The full variable domain, with the rest looked up from reference TRBV11-1 and TRBJ1-1, is EAEVAQSPRYKITEKSQAVAFWCDPISGHATLYWYRQILGQGPELLVQFQDESVVDDSQLPKDRFSAERLKGVDSTLKIQPAELGDSAMYLCASSRLRGNTEAFFGQGTRLTVV.